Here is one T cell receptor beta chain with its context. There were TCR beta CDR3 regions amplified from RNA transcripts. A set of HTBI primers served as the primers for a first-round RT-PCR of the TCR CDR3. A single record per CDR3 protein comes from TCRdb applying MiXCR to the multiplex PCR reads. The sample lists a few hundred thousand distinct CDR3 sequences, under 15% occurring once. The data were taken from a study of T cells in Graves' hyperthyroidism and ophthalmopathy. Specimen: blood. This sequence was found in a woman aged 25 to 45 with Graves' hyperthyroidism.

CDR3 DNA sequence: TGTGCCACCAGCGGCAGGACGGACACCGGGGAGCTGTTTTTT. Translating it yields CATSGRTDTGELFF. This chain links TRBV15 with TRBJ2-2; D call uncertain. The CDR3 is 14 amino acids. V lost 5 bases and J lost 3, with 10 bases in between. Germline V gene sequence: CDR1 LNHNV, CDR2 YYDKDF (reference sequence).